This TCR beta chain was documented in a study of blood T cell repertoires in COVID-19. Turning to the study itself: The analysed material was cDNA or gDNA that came from T cells, B-cell-depleted T cells, or PBMCs.

Per germline, CDR1 SGDLS and CDR2 YYNGEE. CDR3 length: 15 amino acids. Trimming left V 0 bases short and J 6 bases short, with 15 bases between. Methods used by the authors: By means of reference gene primer amplification, nucleated cell counts were estimated. TCRdb keeps only in-frame clones here, not all; method: immunoSEQ multiplex PCR. Clonal size and the V and J genes are those of that table, whereas D and trimming came from the DNA. The top ten clones hold roughly a tenth of a sample with some 220,000 clones, 80% to 90% of them seen once. The chain couples TRBV9 to TRBJ1-2; no definite D call. Sequences were obtained from peripheral blood. The receptor comes from a man aged 50 or older with active or convalescent COVID-19. CDR3 protein: CASSVGGGSGDGYTF. CDR3 in DNA: TGTGCCAGCAGCGTAGGTGGTGGGTCCGGGGATGGCTACACCTTC.